This record covers a single T cell receptor beta chain. This sample is part of a study of blood T cell repertoires in COVID-19. Study details: Nucleic acid was either cDNA or gDNA, and it came from T cells, B-cell-depleted T cells, or PBMCs.

The protocol was immunoSEQ multiplex PCR, while the TCRdb copy is restricted to in-frame clones and leaves out a portion. In the table there are 150,000 to 200,000 clones, roughly 77% of which are singletons. The length of the CDR3 is 14 residues. V was shortened by 5 bases and J by 7 bases, with 12 bases between the two germline ends. Germline V gene data show CDR1 as SGHTA and CDR2 as FQGNSA. Source material: peripheral blood. V and J are TRBV7-2 and TRBJ1-6; D is possibly TRBD1 (5 bases). The clonotype was recovered from a man aged 70 or older with active or convalescent COVID-19. This chain's CDR3 is CASSPREENSPLHF. DNA for the CDR3: TGTGCCAGCAGCCCCAGGGAGGAGAATTCACCCCTCCACTTT.